The 17 T cell receptor beta chains below all came from one sample that was sequenced in a study of post-analysis software for immune sequencing data. General study findings and limits: Relative to controls, patients had 4 or 5 TRBV segments at higher frequency, with TRBV5-6, TRBV5-1 and TRBV20-1 among these.

The authors incorporated unique molecular identifiers into the TCR beta cDNA libraries. TCRdb independently ran MiXCR on the PCR reads; one entry per CDR3 protein. The data hold under 650,000 distinct CDR3 sequences, with roughly 40% observed a single time. No antigen is known for these receptors. Sequencing was performed on blood. These receptors were collected from a girl under 18 with multiple sclerosis.

The V and J genes are TRBV5-1 and TRBJ1-1; 8 nucleotides agree with TRBD1. With V trimmed by 5 bases and J by 4 bases, 4 bases remained unmatched. The CDR3 consists of 13 residues. Germline V lookup: CDR1 SGHRS, CDR2 YFSETQ. In DNA form, the CDR3 reads TGCGCCAGCAGGTTGACAGGGGCCACTGAAGCTTTCTTT. It is translated as CASRLTGATEAFF.

This clonotype was seen a handful of times. V gene TRBV12-3 or TRBV12-4 combines with J gene TRBJ1-2; TRBD1 aligns across 7 bases. After removal of 7 bases from V and 2 bases from J, the junction contained 13 bases not matched to a gene. This CDR3 is built from 16 residues. In DNA form, the CDR3 reads TGTGCCAGCAACACTCCTCCGGACAGGAAGAACTATGGCTACACCTTC. This sequence encodes CASNTPPDRKNYGYTF.

The V call is TRBV9, the J call TRBJ1-2, with 8 bases that match TRBD1. This CDR3 is built from 15 residues. The germline V gene has CDR1 SGDLS and CDR2 YYNGEE. J was trimmed by 5 bases and V by 4 bases; bases with no gene match: 10. The CDR3 reads CASSSRDRSLYGYTF. CDR3 nucleotide sequence: TGTGCCAGCAGCTCCCGGGACAGGTCTTTATATGGCTACACCTTC.

This clonotype was observed a few times. The CDR3 reads CASKARQSYEQYF. The DNA for the CDR3 is TGTGCCAGCAAGGCCCGACAGTCCTACGAGCAGTACTTC. The V and J genes are TRBV6-5 and TRBJ2-7, with D perhaps matching TRBD1 (5 bases). This CDR3 region has 13 residues. V lost 7 bases and J lost 1, with 11 bases in between. Germline loops: CDR1 MNHEY, CDR2 SVGAGI.

The count of this clonotype is one. The CDR3 DNA follows: TGTGCCAGCAGTTTCCCTCGGTCCCCTCGGAACACTGAAGCTTTCTTT. It translates to CASSFPRSPRNTEAFF. The rearrangement uses TRBV12-3 or TRBV12-4 and TRBJ1-1, with no clear D. V was pared by 3 bases and J by 1 base, with 15 bases between. This CDR3 region has 16 residues.

V usage is TRBV12-3 or TRBV12-4 and J usage is TRBJ2-7; 9 bases line up with TRBD1. The CDR3 totals 15 residues. V shed 5 bases, J shed 3 bases, and the junction held 8 bases outside the gene matches. In DNA form, the CDR3 reads TGTGCCAGCAGTCGGGGGACAGGGACCCTCTACGAGCAGTACTTC. Residues: CASSRGTGTLYEQYF.

With respect to this clonotype: One base away lies a much larger clone, so this may be a sequencing read error. The J gene is TRBJ2-7, the V gene TRBV5-1; D is ambiguous. The CDR3 has 13 amino acids. Looked up from germline, CDR1 is SGHRS and CDR2 is YFSETQ. The DNA of the CDR3 is TGCGCCGGCAGCTTTGCTCAGAGAGAAGAGCAGTACTTC. Protein: CAGSFAQREEQYF.

This clonotype has more than one count but fewer than ten. This chain links TRBV12-3 or TRBV12-4 with TRBJ2-3, with 7 bases matching TRBD2. The CDR3 runs 13 residues. The ends lost 4 bases at V and 10 bases at J; junction bases unmatched: 8. CDR3 region: CASSSDQREAQYF. The CDR3 DNA sequence: TGTGCCAGCAGTTCCGACCAGCGGGAAGCGCAGTATTTT.

This clonotype has a single count. At one end, the junction sequence differs from germline, possibly due to a read error. The chain's CDR3 is CASTRSGIGYTF. CDR3 nucleotides: TGTGCAAGCACCCGGAGTGGGATCGGGTACACCTTC. The chain is built from TRBV28 and TRBJ1-2, with D unresolved. CDR3 length equals 12 residues. Per the germline V gene, CDR1 is MDHEN and CDR2 is SYDVKM.

V is TRBV6-5 and J is TRBJ1-6, with 7 positions matching TRBD1. V was clipped by 6 bases and J by 7 bases; unmatched bases: 3. Germline CDR1 and CDR2: MNHEY and SVGAGI. This CDR3 comprises 13 residues. In DNA, the CDR3 is TGTGCCAGCAGGACAGGGAACAATTCACCCCTCCACTTT. It translates to CASRTGNNSPLHF.

The chain has TRBV5-1 and TRBJ1-2; a weak D match, TRBD1 (5 bases). The CDR3 sequence is 16 residues long. The germline V and J ends were trimmed by 0 bases and 5 bases, with 17 bases remaining between them. Germline V gene lookup returns CDR1 SGHRS and CDR2 YFSETQ. The DNA of the CDR3 is TGCGCCAGCAGCTTGGTTCAGGGCCCCATCGGGTATGGCTACACCTTC. This gives the protein CASSLVQGPIGYGYTF.

This clonotype was detected only once. This chain joins TRBV12-3 or TRBV12-4 and TRBJ2-7; D is perhaps TRBD1 (6 bases). The CDR3 is 15 residues long. Trimming removed 5 bases at V and 1 base at J, with 15 bases between. The CDR3 DNA is TGTGCCAGCAGTGTCCACCACAGGGTTTCCTACGAGCAGTACTTC. Translating it yields CASSVHHRVSYEQYF.

V usage is TRBV20-1 and J usage is TRBJ2-5; no clear D gene. With the DNA end fitting TRBJ2-7 better, the J assignment may be wrong. In germline, CDR1 is DFQATT, CDR2 SNEGSKA (reference sequence). The CDR3 length is 14 residues. CDR3 bases: TGCAGTGCTAGACTCCAGGCGAACTTATACGAGCAGTACTTC. Protein sequence: CSARLQANLYEQYF.

The sample holds a few counts of this clonotype. The chain is built from TRBV4-2 and TRBJ2-7; unclear D gene. V was cut by 0 bases and J by 0 bases, with 9 bases left in between. CDR1 LGHNA and CDR2 YNFKEQ come from the germline V gene. There are 15 residues in the CDR3. The CDR3 region is CASSQEGGASYEQYF. As DNA, the CDR3 is TGTGCCAGCAGCCAAGAAGGCGGCGCCTCCTACGAGCAGTACTTC.

This sequence joins TRBV6-1 and TRBJ1-5; a possible D gene is TRBD1 (5 bases). The CDR3 consists of 16 residues. Trimming cost V 1 base and J 0 bases, with 10 bases left between them. CDR1 is MNHNS and CDR2 is SASEGT in the germline V gene. The CDR3 region is CASSEEGYYSNQPQHF. In DNA, the CDR3 is TGTGCCAGCAGTGAAGAGGGGTATTATAGCAATCAGCCCCAGCATTTT.

This clonotype occurred a few times. This chain joins TRBV6-1 and TRBJ2-7; TRBD1 is a possible D gene (5 bases). Trimming pared 11 bases from V and 5 bases from J, leaving 19 bases between. This CDR3 is built from 13 residues. Germline CDR1 reads MNHNS; CDR2 reads SASEGT. The CDR3 is CAAERAGYHEQYF. The DNA for the CDR3 is TGTGCCGCAGAAAGGGCAGGGTACCACGAGCAGTACTTC.

This clonotype has only a few counts. The chain has TRBV7-9 and TRBJ2-1; 13 bases match TRBD2. With V trimmed by 5 bases and J by 5 bases, 9 bases remained unmatched. The germline V gene encodes CDR1 SEHNR and CDR2 FQNEAQ (reference sequence). The CDR3 totals 17 residues. The CDR3 reads CASSPRLAGGENNEQFF. The CDR3 coding sequence is TGTGCCAGCAGCCCCCGACTAGCGGGGGGAGAAAACAATGAGCAGTTCTTC.